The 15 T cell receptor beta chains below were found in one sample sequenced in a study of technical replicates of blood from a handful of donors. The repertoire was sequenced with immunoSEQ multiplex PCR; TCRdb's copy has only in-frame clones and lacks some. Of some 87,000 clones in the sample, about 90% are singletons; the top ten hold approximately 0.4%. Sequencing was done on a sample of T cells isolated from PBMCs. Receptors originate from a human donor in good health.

CDR3 coding DNA: TGTGCCAGCAGCTTTGATCCGGCTAGCGGGAAATATACCGGGGAGCTGTTTTTT. Protein product: CASSFDPASGKYTGELFF. The genes are TRBV11-2 and TRBJ2-2; 9 bases align to TRBD2. The ends lost 3 bases at V and 5 bases at J; junction bases unmatched: 13. Germline V gives CDR1 SGHAT, CDR2 FQNNGV. The CDR3 is 18 amino acids.

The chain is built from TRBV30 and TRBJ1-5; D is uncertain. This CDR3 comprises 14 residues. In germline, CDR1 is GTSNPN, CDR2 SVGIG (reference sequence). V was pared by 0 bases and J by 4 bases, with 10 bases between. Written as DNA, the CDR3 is TGTGCCTGGAGTGTAAACGGAGGTAATCAGCCCCAGCATTTT. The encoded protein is CAWSVNGGNQPQHF.

The CDR3 is CASSSITSGRLLSGANVLTF. The CDR3 bases are TGTGCCAGCAGTTCAATAACTAGCGGGAGGCTTCTCTCTGGGGCCAACGTCCTGACTTTC. The gene calls are TRBV28 and TRBJ2-6, with 12 bases that match TRBD2. Losses at the gene ends were 4 bases for V and 0 bases for J; bases not matched to a gene: 10. The CDR3 has 20 residues. Germline loops: CDR1 MDHEN, CDR2 SYDVKM. Complete variable domain (other parts from reference TRBV28 and TRBJ2-6): DVKVTQSSRYLVKRTGEKVFLECVQDMDHENMFWYRQDPGLGLRLIYFSYDVKMKEKGDIPEGYSVSREKKERFSLILESASTNQTSMYLCASSSITSGRLLSGANVLTFGAGSRLTVL.

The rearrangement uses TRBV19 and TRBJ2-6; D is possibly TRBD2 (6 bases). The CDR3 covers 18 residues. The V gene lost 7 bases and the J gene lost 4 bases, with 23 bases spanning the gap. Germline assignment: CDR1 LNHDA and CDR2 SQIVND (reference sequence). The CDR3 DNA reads TGTGCCAGTAAGGAGGGTGTGGGCGGGCCTGTGGGGGCCAACGTCCTGACTTTC. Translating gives CASKEGVGGPVGANVLTF.

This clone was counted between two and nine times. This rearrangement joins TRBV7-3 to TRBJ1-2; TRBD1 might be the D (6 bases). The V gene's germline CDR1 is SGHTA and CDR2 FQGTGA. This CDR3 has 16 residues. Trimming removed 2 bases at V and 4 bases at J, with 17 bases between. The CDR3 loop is CASSLLAGDIGYGYTF. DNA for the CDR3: TGTGCCAGCAGCTTACTAGCAGGGGATATTGGCTATGGCTACACCTTC. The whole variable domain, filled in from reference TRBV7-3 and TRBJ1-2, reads GAGVSQTPSNKVTEKGKYVELRCDPISGHTALYWYRQSLGQGPEFLIYFQGTGAADDSGLPNDRFFAVRPEGSVSTLKIQRTERGDSAVYLCASSLLAGDIGYGYTFGSGTRLTVV.

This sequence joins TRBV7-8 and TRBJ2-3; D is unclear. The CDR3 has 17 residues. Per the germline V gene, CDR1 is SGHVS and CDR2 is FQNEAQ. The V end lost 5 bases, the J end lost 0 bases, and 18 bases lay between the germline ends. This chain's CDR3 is CASSPYPRFSSTDTQYF. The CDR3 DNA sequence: TGTGCCAGCAGCCCGTACCCCCGGTTCTCTAGCACAGATACGCAGTATTTT. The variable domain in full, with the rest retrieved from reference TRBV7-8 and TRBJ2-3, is GAGVSQSPRYKVAKRGQDVALRCDPISGHVSLFWYQQALGQGPEFLTYFQNEAQLDKSGLPSDRFFAERPEGSVSTLKIQRTQQEDSAVYLCASSPYPRFSSTDTQYFGPGTRLTVL.

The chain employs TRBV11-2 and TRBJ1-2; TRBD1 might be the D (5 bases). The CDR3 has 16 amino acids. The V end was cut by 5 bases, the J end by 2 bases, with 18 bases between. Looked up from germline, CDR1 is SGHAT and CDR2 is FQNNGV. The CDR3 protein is CASSPPGGGLNYGYTF. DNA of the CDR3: TGTGCCAGCAGCCCCCCTGGGGGAGGCCTCAACTATGGCTACACCTTC.

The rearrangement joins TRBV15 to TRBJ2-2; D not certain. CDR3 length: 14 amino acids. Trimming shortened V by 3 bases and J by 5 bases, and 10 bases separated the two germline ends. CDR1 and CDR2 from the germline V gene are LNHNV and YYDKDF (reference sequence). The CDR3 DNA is TGTGCCACCAGCAGCCAGGTCCATACCGGGGAGCTGTTTTTT. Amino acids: CATSSQVHTGELFF. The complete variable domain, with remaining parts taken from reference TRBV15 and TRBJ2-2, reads DAMVIQNPRYQVTQFGKPVTLSCSQTLNHNVMYWYQQKSSQAPKLLFHYYDKDFNNEADTPDNFQSRRPNTSFCFLDIRSPGLGDTAMYLCATSSQVHTGELFFGEGSRLTVL.

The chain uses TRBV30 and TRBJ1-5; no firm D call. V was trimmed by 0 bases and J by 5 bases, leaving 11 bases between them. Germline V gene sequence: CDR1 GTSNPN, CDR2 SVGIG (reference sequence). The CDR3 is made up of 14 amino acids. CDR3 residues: CAWSVLYGDQPQHF. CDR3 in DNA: TGTGCCTGGAGTGTACTGTACGGGGATCAGCCCCAGCATTTT.

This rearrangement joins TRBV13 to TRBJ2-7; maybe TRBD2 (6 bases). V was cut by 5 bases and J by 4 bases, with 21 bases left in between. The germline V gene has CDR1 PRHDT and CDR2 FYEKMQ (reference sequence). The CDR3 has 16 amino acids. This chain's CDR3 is CASSRFRDGSTYEQYF. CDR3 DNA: TGTGCCAGCAGCCGATTTAGGGACGGGAGCACGTACGAGCAGTACTTC.

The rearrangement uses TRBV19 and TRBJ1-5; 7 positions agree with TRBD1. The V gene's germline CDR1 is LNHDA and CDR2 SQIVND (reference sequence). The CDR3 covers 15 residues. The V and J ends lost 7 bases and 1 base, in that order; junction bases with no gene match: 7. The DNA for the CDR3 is TGTGCCAGTACCGTGACAGGGAGAAGCAATCAGCCCCAGCATTTT. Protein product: CASTVTGRSNQPQHF.

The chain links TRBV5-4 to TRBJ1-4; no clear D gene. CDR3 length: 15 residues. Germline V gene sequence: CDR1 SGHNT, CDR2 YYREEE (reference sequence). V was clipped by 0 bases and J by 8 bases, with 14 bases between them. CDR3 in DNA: TGTGCCAGCAGCTTGGGCGGGATATTGAACGAAAAACTGTTTTTT. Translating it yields CASSLGGILNEKLFF. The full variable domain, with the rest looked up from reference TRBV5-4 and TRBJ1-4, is ETGVTQSPTHLIKTRGQQVTLRCSSQSGHNTVSWYQQALGQGPQFIFQYYREEENGRGNFPPRFSGLQFPNYSSELNVNALELDDSALYLCASSLGGILNEKLFFGSGTQLSVL.

The CDR3 bases are TGTGCCAGTAGTCCCGAGGACGGGACCTACGAGCAGTACTTC. Protein product: CASSPEDGTYEQYF. The gene calls are TRBV19 and TRBJ2-7, with TRBD2 as a possible D gene (5 bases). V was clipped by 5 bases and J by 2 bases, with 13 bases between them. CDR1 is LNHDA, CDR2 SQIVND, per germline (reference sequence). The CDR3 extends over 14 amino acids.

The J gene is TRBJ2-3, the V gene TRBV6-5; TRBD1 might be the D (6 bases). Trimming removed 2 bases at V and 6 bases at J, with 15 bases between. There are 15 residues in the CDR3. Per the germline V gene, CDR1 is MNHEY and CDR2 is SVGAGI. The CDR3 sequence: CASSYGARGRDTQYF. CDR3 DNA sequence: TGTGCCAGCAGTTACGGGGCCAGGGGAAGGGATACGCAGTATTTT.

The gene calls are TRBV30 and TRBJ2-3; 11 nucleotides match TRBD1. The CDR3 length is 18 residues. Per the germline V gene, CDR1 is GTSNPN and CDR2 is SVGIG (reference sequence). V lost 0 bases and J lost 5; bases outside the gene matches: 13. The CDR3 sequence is CAWSVRVPDRGLVDTQYF. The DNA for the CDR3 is TGTGCCTGGAGTGTACGAGTGCCGGACAGGGGGCTTGTAGATACGCAGTATTTT.